This TCR beta chain was identified in a study of cytomegalovirus exposure and HLA in healthy donors. V dropped 1 base and J dropped 3; count of bases not matched to a gene: 5. The germline V gene has CDR1 SGHKS and CDR2 YYEKEE (reference sequence). The CDR3 covers 15 residues. With 60 Vbeta and 13 Jbeta primers, the PCR was carried out. Data came from immunoSEQ multiplex PCR; TCRdb stores just in-frame clones and leaves some out. The sample has 120,000 or so clones; 75% to 85% are singletons. Sequenced input: PBMCs. The chain has TRBV5-5 and TRBJ2-7; 9 bases match TRBD1. The origin of this receptor is a man aged 40-50 years in good health and CMV-seronegative. The CDR3 coding sequence is TGTGCCAGCAGCTTGTTAACAGGGGGCGACTACGAGCAGTACTTC. Protein sequence: CASSLLTGGDYEQYF.